A single sample gave rise to the 18 T cell receptor beta chains below, sequenced in a study of blood T cell repertoires in COVID-19. The repertoire was sequenced with immunoSEQ multiplex PCR; TCRdb's copy has only in-frame clones and lacks some. Here the sample spans fewer than 400,000 clones, roughly 86% being singletons. Sequenced input: PBMCs or T cells enriched from blood (not recorded which). The source is a woman aged 18-30 years who had recovered from COVID-19.

The chain carries TRBV5-6 and TRBJ2-1, with no clear D. Per germline, CDR1 SGHDT and CDR2 YYEEEE. The CDR3 covers 14 residues. Trimming took off 0 bases at V and 5 bases at J, with 9 bases between the two ends. The CDR3 sequence: CASSLVDFDNEQFF. The DNA for the CDR3 is TGTGCCAGCAGCTTGGTAGACTTCGACAATGAGCAGTTCTTC.

In this sample, this clone turned up a few times. The chain's CDR3 is CASSSSQGADYGYTF. In nucleotides, the CDR3 is TGTGCCAGCTCATCTTCACAGGGGGCTGACTATGGCTACACCTTC. The chain uses TRBV18 and TRBJ1-2; 9 bases are shared with TRBD1. Germline assignment: CDR1 KGHSH and CDR2 LQKENI. The junction had 7 bases not matched to a gene; V was cut back by 5 bases and J by 3 bases. The CDR3 spans 15 residues.

V gene TRBV12-5 combines with J gene TRBJ2-1; D call uncertain. The V and J ends lost 1 base and 10 bases respectively, with 20 bases between them. CDR3 length: 16 residues. Germline lookup yields CDR1 LGHNT and CDR2 FRNRAP. Written as DNA, the CDR3 is TGTGCTAGTGGTTTGGACATCTTTGGGCAGGCCCCAGAGCAGTTCTTC. Its protein is CASGLDIFGQAPEQFF.

The chain joins TRBV7-2 to TRBJ1-6; TRBD1 matches 8 bases. Germline trimming cut 5 bases from V and 9 bases from J; bases unmatched to any gene: 9. CDR1 and CDR2 (germline): SGHTA, FQGNSA. The CDR3 has 15 amino acids. CDR3: CASSLQGVSGSPLHF. DNA for the CDR3: TGTGCCAGCAGCCTACAGGGGGTTTCAGGTTCACCCCTCCACTTT.

V usage is TRBV5-5 and J usage is TRBJ2-7; D is unresolved. The CDR3 is made up of 12 amino acids. Germline V gives CDR1 SGHKS, CDR2 YYEKEE (reference sequence). V lost 4 bases, J lost 4 bases, and 9 bases lay in between. CDR3 sequence: CASSTDTYEQYF. Written as DNA, the CDR3 is TGTGCCAGCAGCACCGACACATACGAGCAGTACTTC.

This chain links TRBV5-8 with TRBJ1-2; D unresolved. Germline V CDR1 and CDR2: SGHTS, YDEGEE. Trimming pared 1 base from V and 2 bases from J, leaving 9 bases between. The CDR3 runs to 14 residues. The CDR3 here is CASSLPTLNYGYTF. The CDR3 nucleotides read TGTGCCAGCAGCTTGCCTACTCTGAACTATGGCTACACCTTC.

The table lists this clone with a few counts. The chain has TRBV7-9 and TRBJ2-7, with 15 bases aligning to TRBD2. The CDR3 sequence is 17 residues long. CDR1 and CDR2 (germline): SEHNR, FQNEAQ (reference sequence). The J segment lost 0 bases and the V segment lost 4 bases, leaving 4 bases of the junction unmatched. The CDR3 protein is CASSSGLAGGPSYEQYF. The CDR3 DNA sequence: TGTGCCAGCAGCTCGGGACTAGCGGGAGGCCCCTCCTACGAGCAGTACTTC.

This clone was seen only once. V and J are TRBV5-1 and TRBJ2-2; 7 positions match TRBD1. V gave up 2 bases and J gave up 0 bases; unmatched junction bases: 1. Germline V gene sequence: CDR1 SGHRS, CDR2 YFSETQ. The CDR3 covers 15 residues. The CDR3 sequence: CASSFDRANTGELFF. In DNA, the CDR3 is TGCGCCAGCAGCTTTGACAGGGCGAACACCGGGGAGCTGTTTTTT.

The V and J genes are TRBV11-2 and TRBJ2-3; maybe TRBD2 (6 bases). CDR1 SGHAT and CDR2 FQNNGV come from the germline V gene. Trimming pared 1 base from V and 1 base from J, leaving 12 bases between. The CDR3 is 16 amino acids. CDR3 DNA: TGTGCCAGCAGCTTAGGTTTGCCGGGGGGCACAGATACGCAGTATTTT. Its protein product is CASSLGLPGGTDTQYF.

The chain recombines TRBV9 with TRBJ1-2; D ambiguous. Trimming stripped 0 bases from V and 10 bases from J, with 13 bases between. Germline V lookup: CDR1 SGDLS, CDR2 YYNGEE. The CDR3 runs to 13 residues. The CDR3 sequence is CASSVVNGQDYTF. CDR3 DNA sequence: TGTGCCAGCAGCGTAGTCAATGGGCAGGACTACACCTTC.

In DNA, the CDR3 is TGTGCCAGTAGTATCACCAGGCAAGAGACCCAGTACTTC. It is translated as CASSITRQETQYF. This rearrangement joins TRBV19 to TRBJ2-5; D is unclear. Trimming stripped 3 bases from V and 2 bases from J, with 7 bases between. Germline assignment: CDR1 LNHDA and CDR2 SQIVND (reference sequence). The CDR3 is 13 amino acids.

J is TRBJ2-1 and V is TRBV27; 10 bases agree with TRBD2. The germline CDR1 and CDR2 sequences are MNHEY and SMNVEV (reference sequence). Trimming took 7 bases from V and 3 from J; bases not matched to a gene: 6. CDR3 size: 15 residues. CDR3 DNA: TGTGCCAGCACCGTAGCGGGAGGAAACTACAATGAGCAGTTCTTC. The encoded protein is CASTVAGGNYNEQFF.

Of note for this clone: The same CDR3 also results from other DNA sequences found in this sample. The gene calls are TRBV20-1 and TRBJ2-7; D call uncertain. Per germline, CDR1 DFQATT and CDR2 SNEGSKA (reference sequence). This CDR3 is built from 10 residues. V shed 2 bases and J shed 3 bases, with 2 bases lying between them. The CDR3 DNA is TGCAGTGCTAGATACTACGAGCAGTACTTC. The encoded protein is CSARYYEQYF.

J is TRBJ2-7 and V is TRBV5-1; 8 positions agree with TRBD2. Looked up from germline, CDR1 is SGHRS and CDR2 is YFSETQ. The V segment lost 0 bases and the J segment 3 bases; nucleotides outside the gene matches: 2. The length of the CDR3 is 14 residues. The CDR3 spells CASSLVSGNYEQYF. The CDR3 bases are TGCGCCAGCAGCTTGGTTAGCGGGAACTACGAGCAGTACTTC. The entire variable domain, with the rest obtained from reference TRBV5-1 and TRBJ2-7, is as follows: KAGVTQTPRYLIKTRGQQVTLSCSPISGHRSVSWYQQTPGQGLQFLFEYFSETQRNKGNFPGRFSGRQFSNSRSEMNVSTLELGDSALYLCASSLVSGNYEQYFGPGTRLTVT.

The chain carries TRBV28 and TRBJ1-6; tentative D call: TRBD1 (5 bases). CDR3 length: 15 residues. The germline V gene encodes CDR1 MDHEN and CDR2 SYDVKM. The V gene lost 7 bases and the J gene lost 8 bases, with 18 bases spanning the gap. CDR3 residues: CASIFSQGPHSPLHF. For the CDR3, the DNA is TGTGCCAGCATCTTCTCTCAGGGTCCCCATTCACCCCTCCACTTT.

J is TRBJ2-7 and V is TRBV7-6, with 9 bases lining up with TRBD1. Germline loops: CDR1 SGHVS, CDR2 FNYEAQ. The CDR3 totals 15 residues. After removal of 3 bases from V and 4 bases from J, the junction contained 7 bases not matched to a gene. The CDR3 bases are TGTGCCAGCAGCTTGGGACAGGGTGGGGGATACGAGCAGTACTTC. Its translation: CASSLGQGGGYEQYF. Based on the CDR3 plus reference TRBV7-6 and TRBJ2-7, the full variable domain is GAGVSQSPRYKVTKRGQDVALRCDPISGHVSLYWYRQALGQGPEFLTYFNYEAQQDKSGLPNDRFSAERPEGSISTLTIQRTEQRDSAMYRCASSLGQGGGYEQYFGPGTRLTVT.

The chain joins TRBV27 to TRBJ2-1; 7 bases match TRBD2. This CDR3 is built from 13 residues. The trim removed 5 bases at V and 8 bases at J, leaving 6 bases unmatched. Germline V gene data show CDR1 as MNHEY and CDR2 as SMNVEV (reference sequence). The CDR3 loop is CASSRREKDEQFF. CDR3 sequence (DNA): TGTGCCAGCAGTCGGCGGGAGAAAGATGAGCAGTTCTTC.

The genes are TRBV5-1 and TRBJ2-7; 7 nucleotides align to TRBD1. After removal of 2 bases from V and 9 bases from J, the junction contained 11 bases not matched to a gene. The V gene's germline CDR1 is SGHRS and CDR2 YFSETQ. The CDR3 sequence is 14 residues long. CDR3 nucleotides: TGCGCCAGCAGCTTATTTACAGGGGAAGAGGGGCAGTACTTC. It translates to CASSLFTGEEGQYF. Drawing the rest from reference TRBV5-1 and TRBJ2-7, the complete variable domain is KAGVTQTPRYLIKTRGQQVTLSCSPISGHRSVSWYQQTPGQGLQFLFEYFSETQRNKGNFPGRFSGRQFSNSRSEMNVSTLELGDSALYLCASSLFTGEEGQYFGPGTRLTVT.